This TCR beta chain appears in the sequencing data of a study of beta chain features in type 1 diabetes. Study findings and constraints: In patients and controls equally, PCR might favor templates that are shorter. For cells with high TCR expression, cDNA sequencing could yield over-representation. All four CD4+ subsets of Type 1 diabetes patients contained TCRB CDR3s that were moderately but significantly shorter.

CD4+ naive, central memory, regulatory and stem cell-like memory subsets were isolated by sorting on CD45RO/CCR7/CD25/CD127/CD95/CD27. With respect to this clone: Its cognate antigen is unknown.

V was pared by 5 bases and J by 5 bases, with 16 bases between. The V gene's germline CDR1 is SNHLY and CDR2 FYNNEI. CDR3 length: 15 amino acids. cDNA synthesis used the whole RNA isolate, giving expressed TCRB sequences. Using immunoSEQ multiplex PCR, the repertoire was profiled, and TCRdb retains in-frame clones only, with some absent. Among under 300,000 clones listed, about 30% were seen once. The chain links TRBV2 to TRBJ2-1; tentatively, D is TRBD2 (6 bases). This receptor was obtained from a young man in good health. The sequencing input was central memory CD4+ T cells from blood. The CDR3: CASSYRLDLNNEQFF. DNA of the CDR3: TGTGCCAGCAGTTATCGACTAGATCTCAACAATGAGCAGTTCTTC.